The clone carrying this T cell receptor beta chain was observed a handful of times. As yet, its antigen is unknown. Control samples were healthy donors' buffy coats. CDR1 SGHAT and CDR2 FQNNGV come from the germline V gene. This CDR3 is 12 amino acids long. Trimming removed 5 bases at V and 1 base at J, with 6 bases between. These data belong to a study of STAT5B mutations in CD4+ large granular lymphocyte leukemia. Original processing notes: Productive clonotypes were detectable down to 2.59 x 10-5 frequency. The assay was immunoSEQ multiplex PCR, and TCRdb's table has in-frame clones only and misses some. V and J calls and clone size follow that table, whereas D and trimming were derived from the DNA. The sample yields approximately 36,000 clones, approximately 72% seen once. Notes on the study in general: Patient CD4-sorted repertoires stayed more clonal than healthy ones after leukemic-clone removal. Top patient clones used TRBV06 genes more often: 8/27 versus 2/35 in controls.

Sequenced sample: CD4+ T cells from blood buffy coats. This sequence was found in a human donor in good health. The J gene is TRBJ2-7, the V gene TRBV11-2; maybe TRBD2 (5 bases). The CDR3 sequence is CASSRGSYEQYF. For the CDR3, the DNA is TGTGCCAGCAGCCGCGGGTCCTACGAGCAGTACTTC.